The 15 T cell receptor beta chains below were found in one sample sequenced in a study of shared clonotypes between healthy human individuals. Only in-frame clones appear in the TCRdb table, and some are missing; sequencing was by immunoSEQ multiplex PCR. Among roughly 2.4 million clones listed, around 95% were seen once. The sample consisted of naive CD4+ T cells sorted from blood. Subset given: CD45RA+ positively selected. The receptors here all came from a young man in good health.

The V and J genes are TRBV29-1 and TRBJ2-5, with 7 bases that match TRBD1. V lost 3 bases and J lost 5; bases outside the gene matches: 6. Germline V lookup: CDR1 SQVTM, CDR2 ANQGSEA. This CDR3 region has 13 residues. CDR3 region: CSVDDRAGETQYF. For the CDR3, the DNA is TGCAGCGTTGATGACAGGGCTGGGGAGACCCAGTACTTC.

V and J are TRBV4-2 and TRBJ1-3; 9 positions agree with TRBD1. Germline V gives CDR1 LGHNA, CDR2 YNFKEQ. This CDR3 is 16 amino acids long. V was pared by 5 bases and J by 2 bases, with 7 bases of the junction left unmatched. CDR3 sequence (DNA): TGTGCCAGCAGCTCCCGGACAGGGGCAGCTGGAAACACCATATATTTT. It translates to CASSSRTGAAGNTIYF.

The chain carries TRBV11-2 and TRBJ2-3; TRBD2 matches 7 bases. CDR3 length: 16 amino acids. V shed 0 bases, J shed 2 bases, and the junction held 5 bases outside the gene matches. Germline values: CDR1 SGHAT, CDR2 FQNNGV. The CDR3 loop is CASSLDRAGSTDTQYF. Here the CDR3 DNA reads TGTGCCAGCAGCTTAGATCGAGCGGGGTCCACAGATACGCAGTATTTT.

This sequence joins TRBV2 and TRBJ1-2, with D possibly being TRBD1 (6 bases). CDR3 length: 11 amino acids. The V end was cut by 7 bases, the J end by 8 bases, with 11 bases between. Germline loops: CDR1 SNHLY, CDR2 FYNNEI. The CDR3 loop is CASTVTGGYTF. The CDR3 DNA reads TGTGCCAGCACTGTGACAGGAGGCTACACCTTC.

The V call is TRBV6-5, the J call TRBJ2-3, with D perhaps TRBD2 (6 bases). Trimming shortened V by 10 bases and J by 0 bases, and 14 bases separated the two germline ends. The CDR3 is 14 residues long. The germline CDR1 and CDR2 sequences are MNHEY and SVGAGI. The CDR3 is CATRLVTSTDTQYF. DNA of the CDR3: TGTGCCACTAGACTAGTCACTAGCACAGATACGCAGTATTTT.

As concerns this clone: This specimen includes other DNA sequences encoding the same CDR3. The chain is built from TRBV5-4 and TRBJ1-5; unclear D gene. V lost 0 bases and J 4 bases, leaving 11 bases between the germline ends. The CDR3 is 15 residues long. Germline CDR1 and CDR2: SGHNT and YYREEE (reference sequence). This CDR3 reads CASSLGGSGNQPQHF. The DNA of the CDR3 is TGTGCCAGCAGCTTGGGCGGTTCTGGAAATCAGCCCCAGCATTTT.

This chain joins TRBV30 and TRBJ2-3; a weak D match, TRBD1 (5 bases). The V gene lost 0 bases and the J gene lost 5 bases, with 6 bases spanning the gap. Germline-derived CDR1 and CDR2 are GTSNPN and SVGIG (reference sequence). This CDR3 comprises 12 residues. The chain's CDR3 is CAWSVQEDTQYF. The CDR3 DNA sequence: TGTGCCTGGAGTGTACAGGAAGATACGCAGTATTTT.

This clone was seen just once. This sequence joins TRBV5-1 and TRBJ1-3; no reliable D call. The V gene's germline CDR1 is SGHRS and CDR2 YFSETQ. Trimming left V 1 base short and J 2 bases short, with 13 bases between. There are 16 residues in the CDR3. CDR3 in amino acids: CASSLSAGITGNTIYF. DNA of the CDR3: TGCGCCAGCAGCTTGTCGGCGGGGATTACTGGAAACACCATATATTTT.

The CDR3 protein is CASSQVWGGNTEAFF. Written as DNA, the CDR3 is TGCGCCAGCAGCCAAGTCTGGGGAGGTAACACTGAAGCTTTCTTT. This sequence joins TRBV4-1 and TRBJ1-1, with no clear D. The CDR3 covers 15 residues. CDR1 MGHRA and CDR2 YSYEKL come from the germline V gene. Trimming cost V 1 base and J 2 bases, with 11 bases left between them.

This clone was seen only once. The J gene is TRBJ2-2, the V gene TRBV10-2; TRBD1 agrees at 7 bases. The CDR3 spans 12 residues. Looked up from germline, CDR1 is WSHSY and CDR2 is SAAADI. V shed 8 bases, J shed 7 bases, and the junction held 4 bases outside the gene matches. The CDR3 DNA sequence: TGCGCCAGCGCCAGGGGGAACGGGGAGCTGTTTTTT. It translates to CASARGNGELFF.

Points on this clone: The identical CDR3 is also encoded by other nucleotide sequences in the sample. The V gene is TRBV5-1, the J gene TRBJ1-3; D not resolved. Trimming removed 0 bases from V and 2 bases from J, with 9 bases in between. Germline loops: CDR1 SGHRS, CDR2 YFSETQ. The CDR3 spans 15 residues. In nucleotides, the CDR3 is TGCGCCAGCAGCTTGGCGCAGGCCCCTGGAAACACCATATATTTT. Its translation is CASSLAQAPGNTIYF.

With respect to this clone: Other DNA sequences in this specimen translate into the identical CDR3. The V call is TRBV7-2, the J call TRBJ2-7; the match to TRBD2 covers 11 bases. The CDR3 is 16 amino acids. Germline-derived CDR1 and CDR2 are SGHTA and FQGNSA. Losses at the gene ends were 1 base for V and 2 bases for J; bases not matched to a gene: 4. Here the CDR3 reads CASSLEGTSGTYEQYF. The CDR3 nucleotides read TGTGCCAGCAGCTTAGAGGGGACTAGCGGTACCTACGAGCAGTACTTC.

This clone was observed once. The same CDR3 also results from other DNA sequences found in this sample. V usage is TRBV18 and J usage is TRBJ1-1; TRBD1 agrees at 9 bases. The CDR3 is 15 amino acids. With V trimmed by 3 bases and J by 1 base, 3 bases remained unmatched. CDR1 and CDR2 from the germline V gene are KGHSH and LQKENI. The CDR3 DNA sequence: TGTGCCAGCTCACCTCCGGGACAGGGGAACACTGAAGCTTTCTTT. This translates into CASSPPGQGNTEAFF. The variable domain in full, with the rest retrieved from reference TRBV18 and TRBJ1-1, is NAGVMQNPRHLVRRRGQEARLRCSPMKGHSHVYWYRQLPEEGLKFMVYLQKENIIDESGMPKERFSAEFPKEGPSILRIQQVVRGDSAAYFCASSPPGQGNTEAFFGQGTRLTVV.

The chain links TRBV28 to TRBJ2-1; 14 nucleotides agree with TRBD2. Trimming removed 5 bases from V and 8 bases from J; junction bases left unmatched: 8. The length of the CDR3 is 16 residues. Per germline, CDR1 MDHEN and CDR2 SYDVKM. The CDR3 DNA follows: TGTGCCAGCAGTGTCCCGGGACTAGCGGGAGTGTATGAGCAGTTCTTC. Protein product: CASSVPGLAGVYEQFF. The full variable domain, its missing parts supplied by reference TRBV28 and TRBJ2-1, is DVKVTQSSRYLVKRTGEKVFLECVQDMDHENMFWYRQDPGLGLRLIYFSYDVKMKEKGDIPEGYSVSREKKERFSLILESASTNQTSMYLCASSVPGLAGVYEQFFGPGTRLTVL.

The chain links TRBV29-1 to TRBJ1-2; TRBD1 is a possible D gene (5 bases). Germline lookup yields CDR1 SQVTM and CDR2 ANQGSEA. The CDR3 is 13 residues long. The germline V and J ends were trimmed by 6 bases and 7 bases, with 18 bases remaining between them. The CDR3 DNA reads as TGCAGCGTCCAGGGCTCGCTCTCTAGTGGCTACACCTTC. Protein sequence: CSVQGSLSSGYTF.